This TCR beta chain was recorded in a study of blood T cell repertoires in COVID-19. Study at large: Acute-phase and convalescent COVID-19 samples originated in the United States, Italy and Spain. Nucleic acid was either cDNA or gDNA, and it came from T cells, B-cell-depleted T cells, or PBMCs.

Trimming left V 6 bases short and J 1 base short, with 12 bases between. The CDR3 is 13 amino acids. Germline loops: CDR1 SQVTM, CDR2 ANQGSEA. In the source study's methods: Reference gene primer amplification yielded estimated nucleated cell counts. Assay used: immunoSEQ multiplex PCR; TCRdb lists only in-frame clones, some missing. That table gives V, J and clone size, and the DNA gave D and trimming. The data contain approximately 53,000 clones, 90% of them seen just once; the ten biggest clones take up more than 9.5%. The V call is TRBV29-1, the J call TRBJ2-5; D might be TRBD1 (5 bases). Input material: peripheral blood. This receptor was identified in a woman over 75 with acute or convalescent COVID-19. As DNA, the CDR3 is TGCAGCGTAGAGAGACAGACCCAAGAGACCCAGTACTTC. Encoded protein: CSVERQTQETQYF.